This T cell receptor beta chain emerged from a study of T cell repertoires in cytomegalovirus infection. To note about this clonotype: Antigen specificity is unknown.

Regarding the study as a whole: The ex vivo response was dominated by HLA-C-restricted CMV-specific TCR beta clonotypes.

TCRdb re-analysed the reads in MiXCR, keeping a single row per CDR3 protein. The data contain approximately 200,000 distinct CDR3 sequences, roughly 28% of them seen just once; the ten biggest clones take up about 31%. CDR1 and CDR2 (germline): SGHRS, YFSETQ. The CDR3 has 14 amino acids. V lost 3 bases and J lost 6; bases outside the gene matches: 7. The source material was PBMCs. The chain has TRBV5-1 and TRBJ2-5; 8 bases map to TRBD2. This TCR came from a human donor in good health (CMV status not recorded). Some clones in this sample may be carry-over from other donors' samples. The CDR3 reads CASSSDAGGKTQYF. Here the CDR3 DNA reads TGCGCCAGCAGCTCCGACGCGGGGGGTAAGACCCAGTACTTC.